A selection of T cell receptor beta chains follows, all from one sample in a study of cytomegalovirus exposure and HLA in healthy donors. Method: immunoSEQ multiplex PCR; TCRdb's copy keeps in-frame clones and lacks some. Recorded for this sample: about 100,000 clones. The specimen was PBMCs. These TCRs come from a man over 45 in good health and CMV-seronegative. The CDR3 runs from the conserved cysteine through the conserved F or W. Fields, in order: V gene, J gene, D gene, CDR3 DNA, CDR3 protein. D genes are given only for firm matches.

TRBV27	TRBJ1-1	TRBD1	TGTGCCAGCAAGACAGGGTTGAACACTGAAGCTTTCTTT	CASKTGLNTEAFF
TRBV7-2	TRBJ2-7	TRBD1	TGTGCCAGCAGCTTAGGGGGACAGGTCTGGGAGCAGTACTTC	CASSLGGQVWEQYF
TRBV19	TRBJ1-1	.	TGTGCCAGTAGTACCCACCAGCAGGCTGAAGCTTTCTTT	CASSTHQQAEAFF
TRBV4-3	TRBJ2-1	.	TGCGCCAGCAGCCAAGATTGGGGAGGCAATGGGCAGTTCTTC	CASSQDWGGNGQFF
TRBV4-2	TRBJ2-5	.	TGTGCCAGCAGCCAAGGGACAGAAGAGACCCAGTACTTC	CASSQGTEETQYF
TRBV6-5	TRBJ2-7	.	TGTGCCAGCAGGCGGACAGCCTACGAGCAGTACTTC	CASRRTAYEQYF
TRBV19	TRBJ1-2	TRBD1	TGTGCCAGTAGTATAGGGGACAGGGGGCGAGGAGGCTACACCTTC	CASSIGDRGRGGYTF
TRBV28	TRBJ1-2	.	TGTGCCAGCAACATGGGGGGGCTTCGCGGTGGCTACACCTTC	CASNMGGLRGGYTF
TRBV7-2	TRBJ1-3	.	TGTGCCAGCAGCTTAGGCCCGGCGGGGACGGGAAACACCATATATTTT	CASSLGPAGTGNTIYF
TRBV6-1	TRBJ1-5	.	TGTGCCAGCAGTGAAGGGGGGGGCGTGGGCAATCAGCCCCAGCATTTT	CASSEGGGVGNQPQHF
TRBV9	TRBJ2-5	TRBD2	TGTGCCAGCAGCGTAGGACTAGCGGGTGTCGGGGCCCAAGAGACCCAGTACTTC	CASSVGLAGVGAQETQYF
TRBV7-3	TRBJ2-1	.	TGTGCCAGCAGCATCGACAGGTACAATGAGCAGTTCTTC	CASSIDRYNEQFF
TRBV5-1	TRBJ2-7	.	TGCGCCAGCAGCATTACACTAGGGGGCGAGCAGTACTTC	CASSITLGGEQYF
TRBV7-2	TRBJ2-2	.	TGTGCCAGCAGCTTTAGCAAGACCGGGGAGCTGTTTTTT	CASSFSKTGELFF
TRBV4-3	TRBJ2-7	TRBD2	TGCGCCAGCAGCCAAGTAACTAACCAGCGGGGCTCCTACGAGCAGTACTTC	CASSQVTNQRGSYEQYF
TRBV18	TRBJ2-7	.	TGTGCCAGCTCACCTTTGGGTTTAGCATGGGGGGACGAGCAGTACTTC	CASSPLGLAWGDEQYF
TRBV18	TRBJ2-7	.	TGTGCCAGCTCACCACCGGTTAGATACTACGAGCAGTACTTC	CASSPPVRYYEQYF
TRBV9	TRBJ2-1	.	TGTGCCAGCAGCGTAGCTCGGTACAATGAGCAGTTCTTC	CASSVARYNEQFF
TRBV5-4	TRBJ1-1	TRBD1	TGTGCCAGCAGCAAAGGACAGGGCCTAATGAACACTGAAGCTTTCTTT	CASSKGQGLMNTEAFF
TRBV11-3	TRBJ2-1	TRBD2	TGTGCCAGCAGCTCTCGGACTAGCGGGAGAGCTGGCGATGAGCAGTTCTTC	CASSSRTSGRAGDEQFF
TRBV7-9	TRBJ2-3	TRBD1	TGTGCCAGCAGCGGCAGGGGGCTTGGCACAGATACGCAGTATTTT	CASSGRGLGTDTQYF
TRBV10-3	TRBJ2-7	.	TGTGCCATCAGCTCTACCGGGCCATCGGGGGCCTACGAGCAGTACTTC	CAISSTGPSGAYEQYF
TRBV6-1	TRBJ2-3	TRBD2	TGTGCCAGCTCCCTTGAGGCTAGCGGGGGGGCGGCGCAGTATTTT	CASSLEASGGAAQYF
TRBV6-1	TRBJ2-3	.	TGTGCCAGCAGTGAAACAGGCCGAAATACGCAGTATTTT	CASSETGRNTQYF
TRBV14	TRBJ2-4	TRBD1	TGTGCCAGCAGCCAAGGATTGGGACAGGGGGAGGACATTCAGTACTTC	CASSQGLGQGEDIQYF
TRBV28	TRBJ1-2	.	TGTGCCAGCAGTGGGGCTGGGGCCCTAACCTGGTATGGCTACACCTTC	CASSGAGALTWYGYTF